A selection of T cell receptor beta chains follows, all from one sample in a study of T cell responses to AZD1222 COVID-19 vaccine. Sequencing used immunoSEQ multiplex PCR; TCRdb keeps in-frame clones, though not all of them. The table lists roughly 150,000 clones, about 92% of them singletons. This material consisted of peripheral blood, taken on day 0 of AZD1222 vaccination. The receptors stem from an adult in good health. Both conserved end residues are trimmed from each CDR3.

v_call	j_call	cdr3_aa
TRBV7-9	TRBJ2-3	ASSLDWTRDTQY
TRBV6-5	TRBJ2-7	ASRNPSGRAYEQY
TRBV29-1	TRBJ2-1	SVPLAGGPYEQF
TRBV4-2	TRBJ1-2	ASSQEGGLGGYT
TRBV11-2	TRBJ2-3	ASSLDQGLAGGRDTQY
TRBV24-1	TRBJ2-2	ATSDSQTSETGELF
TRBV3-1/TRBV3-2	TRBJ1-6	ASSQEIGHETTYNSPLH
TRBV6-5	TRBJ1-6	ASREWGTEGTPLH
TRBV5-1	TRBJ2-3	ASSLVRGRAVDTQY
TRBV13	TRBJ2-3	ASSNPTGLAGDNYTDTQY
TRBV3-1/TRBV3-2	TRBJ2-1	ASSLGRTVYNEQF
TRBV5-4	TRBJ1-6	ASSLKGAYNSPLH
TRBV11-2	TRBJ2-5	ASSRFLSGEETQY
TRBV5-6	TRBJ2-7	ASSLRDGSYEQY
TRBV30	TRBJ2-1	AWVSGRAYNEQF
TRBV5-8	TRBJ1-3	ATSGGGSGNTIY
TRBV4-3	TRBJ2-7	ASSQEAGSWKEQY
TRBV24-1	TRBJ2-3	ATSDSLGRGTDTQY
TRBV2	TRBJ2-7	ASTWTGMNEQY
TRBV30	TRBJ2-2	AGKTWVGTGVTGELF
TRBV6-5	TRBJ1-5	ASSYSEGPQH
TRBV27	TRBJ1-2	ASSWGLSNGYT
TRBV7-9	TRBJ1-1	ASSVTKNTEAF
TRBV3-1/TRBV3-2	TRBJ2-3	ASSHSGAATDTQY
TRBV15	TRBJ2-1	ATSSRGNEQF
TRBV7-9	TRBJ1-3	ASSLAPGRGSGNTIY
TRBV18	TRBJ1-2	ASSPLPTGLEGGYT
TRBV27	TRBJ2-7	AIRDGLYEQY